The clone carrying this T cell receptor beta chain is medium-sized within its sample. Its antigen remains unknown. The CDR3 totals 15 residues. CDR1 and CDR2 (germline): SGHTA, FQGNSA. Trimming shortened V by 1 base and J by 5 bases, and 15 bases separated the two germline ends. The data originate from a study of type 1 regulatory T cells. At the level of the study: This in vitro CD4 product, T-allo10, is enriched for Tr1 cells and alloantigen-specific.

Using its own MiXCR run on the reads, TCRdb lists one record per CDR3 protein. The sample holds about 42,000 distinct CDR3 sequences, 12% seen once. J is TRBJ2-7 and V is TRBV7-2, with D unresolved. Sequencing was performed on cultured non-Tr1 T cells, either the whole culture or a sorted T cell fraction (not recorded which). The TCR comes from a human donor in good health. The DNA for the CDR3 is TGTGCCAGCAGCTTAGATTCCAGGCCCGGTAACGAGCAGTACTTC. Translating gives CASSLDSRPGNEQYF.